This is a list of T cell receptor beta chains from one sample in a study of OX40 agonist ivuxolimab in advanced cancers. Assay: immunoSEQ multiplex PCR; the TCRdb copy retains only in-frame clones and omits some. The sample gives 50,000 to 75,000 clones, around 90% of which show up once; approximately 0.8% is in the top ten. This specimen was CD4+ or CD8+ T cells sorted from blood, taken in a trial of the OX40 agonist ivuxolimab. Receptors were obtained from an adult with an advanced solid tumor such as melanoma, head and neck, liver or kidney cancer. Each CDR3 is given with its conserved first and last residue. D genes are given only for firm matches. Some rows mark clone size as missing; the rest say once, few, many or name a class of expanded clone.

d_call,clone_size,v_call,j_call,cdr3_aa,cdr3_nt
-,-,TRBV10-2,TRBJ2-7,CASSAPPRGSYEQYF,TGCGCCAGCAGTGCCCCCCCGCGCGGCTCCTACGAGCAGTACTTC
-,-,TRBV27,TRBJ2-7,CASSLFANSYEQYF,TGTGCCAGCAGTTTATTCGCGAACTCCTACGAGCAGTACTTC
-,-,TRBV30,TRBJ1-4,CAWSVRDLNEKLFF,TGTGCCTGGAGTGTAAGAGATCTTAATGAAAAACTGTTTTTT
TRBD1,-,TRBV18,TRBJ1-5,CASSLTGTGGSGGNQPQHF,TGTGCCAGCTCACTTACCGGGACAGGGGGCTCAGGTGGCAATCAGCCCCAGCATTTT
-,once,TRBV30,TRBJ2-5,CAWSEETQYF,TGTGCCTGGAGTGAAGAGACCCAGTACTTC
-,-,TRBV7-3,TRBJ2-1,CASSPQAGYSYNEQFF,TGTGCCAGCAGCCCACAAGCGGGCTACTCCTACAATGAGCAGTTCTTC
TRBD1,-,TRBV4-2,TRBJ1-4,CASSQDRGQGGLSATNEKLFF,TGTGCCAGCAGCCAAGATCGTGGGCAGGGGGGCCTATCCGCAACTAATGAAAAACTGTTTTTT
-,-,TRBV7-2,TRBJ1-2,CASSLAGSRGGYTF,TGTGCCAGCAGCTTAGCGGGGTCCCGGGGGGGCTACACCTTC
-,-,TRBV5-6,TRBJ1-3,CASSLVAASGNTIYF,TGTGCCAGCAGCTTGGTGGCAGCCTCTGGAAACACCATATATTTT
TRBD2,-,TRBV5-5,TRBJ2-1,CASSLRLAEGRSYNEQFF,TGTGCCAGCAGCTTACGACTAGCAGAGGGCCGCTCCTACAATGAGCAGTTCTTC
-,-,TRBV5-1,TRBJ2-3,CASSLDGSNTQYF,TGCGCCAGCAGTTTGGATGGGTCCAATACGCAGTATTTT
TRBD1,-,TRBV2,TRBJ1-5,CASSGQGTGNQPQHF,TGTGCCAGCAGCGGACAGGGGACTGGCAATCAGCCCCAGCATTTT
-,-,TRBV18,TRBJ1-3,CASSPETLSSGNTIYF,TGTGCCAGCTCACCAGAGACACTTTCCTCTGGAAACACCATATATTTT
-,-,TRBV5-1,TRBJ1-2,CASSREAGLNYGYTF,TGCGCCAGCAGCAGGGAAGCAGGGTTGAACTATGGCTACACCTTC
-,-,TRBV10-3,TRBJ1-1,CAISPRPENTEAFF,TGTGCCATCAGTCCAAGGCCTGAGAACACTGAAGCTTTCTTT
-,-,TRBV5-4,TRBJ2-3,CASSLGVGYTDTQYF,TGTGCCAGCAGCTTGGGGGTGGGGTACACAGATACGCAGTATTTT